What follows are 7 T cell receptor beta chains derived from one specimen sequenced in a study of shared clonotypes between healthy human individuals. Measured with immunoSEQ multiplex PCR; TCRdb has only the in-frame clones, and not every one. The sample records 600,000 or so clones, 98% being singletons. CD8 cells regarded as naive lacked CD45RO, were positively chosen for CCR7, and omitted terminally differentiated effector memory CD45RA+ cells. Material: naive CD8+ T cells sorted from blood. All receptors come from a man aged 25 to 40 in good health.

The V call is TRBV2, the J call TRBJ2-5, with a possible D match to TRBD2 (6 bases). This CDR3 is built from 15 residues. Germline CDR1 reads SNHLY; CDR2 reads FYNNEI. The V gene lost 6 bases and the J gene lost 2 bases, with 16 bases spanning the gap. The CDR3 coding sequence is TGTGCCAGCAGCCCTAGGGAGGACGATCAAGAGACCCAGTACTTC. This sequence encodes CASSPREDDQETQYF.

The chain is built from TRBV5-1 and TRBJ1-2; 9 bases line up with TRBD1. Germline CDR1 and CDR2: SGHRS and YFSETQ. The CDR3 is made up of 13 amino acids. V lost 4 bases and J lost 8; bases outside the gene matches: 6. CDR3 nucleotides: TGCGCCAGCAGCCCCACAGGGGGCGTGGGCTACACCTTC. This translates into CASSPTGGVGYTF.

The rearrangement links TRBV5-1 to TRBJ1-5; maybe TRBD1 (6 bases). There are 16 residues in the CDR3. Trimming cost V 0 bases and J 7 bases, with 17 bases left between them. Looked up from germline, CDR1 is SGHRS and CDR2 is YFSETQ. For the CDR3, the DNA is TGCGCCAGCAGCTTGGAAGGTGGGGGCGCGGGGCAGCCCCAGCATTTT. It is translated as CASSLEGGGAGQPQHF.

V is TRBV7-8 and J is TRBJ2-3; 10 nucleotides line up with TRBD1. The germline V gene has CDR1 SGHVS and CDR2 FQNEAQ. This CDR3 contains 16 residues. The ends lost 5 bases at V and 6 bases at J; junction bases unmatched: 11. This CDR3 reads CASSPVPGTGVDTQYF. CDR3 DNA: TGTGCCAGCAGCCCAGTCCCGGGGACAGGGGTGGATACGCAGTATTTT. The full variable domain, completed using reference TRBV7-8 and TRBJ2-3, is GAGVSQSPRYKVAKRGQDVALRCDPISGHVSLFWYQQALGQGPEFLTYFQNEAQLDKSGLPSDRFFAERPEGSVSTLKIQRTQQEDSAVYLCASSPVPGTGVDTQYFGPGTRLTVL.

The gene calls are TRBV28 and TRBJ1-2; D uncertain. This CDR3 comprises 13 residues. CDR1 and CDR2 from the germline V gene are MDHEN and SYDVKM. Trimming removed 6 bases at V and 7 bases at J, with 15 bases between. CDR3 region: CASSFPYGVGYTF. CDR3 nucleotide sequence: TGTGCCAGCAGCTTCCCCTACGGGGTTGGCTACACCTTC.

The rearrangement links TRBV5-1 to TRBJ1-2; D gene ambiguous. CDR3 length: 16 residues. Trimming left V 2 bases short and J 1 base short, with 15 bases between. Germline CDR1 is SGHRS and CDR2 is YFSETQ. CDR3 in DNA: TGCGCCAGCAGCTTATGGCGTGTCGACGATAACTATGGCTACACCTTC. It yields the protein CASSLWRVDDNYGYTF.

The chain links TRBV4-1 to TRBJ2-7; tentatively, D is TRBD2 (5 bases). The germline V gene has CDR1 MGHRA and CDR2 YSYEKL. The CDR3 is 16 amino acids. The germline V and J ends were trimmed by 0 bases and 3 bases, with 15 bases remaining between them. This CDR3 is CASSQDALAAYYEQYF. The CDR3, as DNA: TGCGCCAGCAGCCAAGATGCCCTAGCAGCTTACTACGAGCAGTACTTC.